A selection of T cell receptor beta chains follows, all from one sample in a study of vaccination effects on CD4 cells after COVID-19. No antigen is known for these receptors. Profiling relied on immunoSEQ multiplex PCR, and the TCRdb table lists in-frame clones only, not all of them. This table holds around 50,000 clones, under 85% found once. The starting material was CD4+ T cells from PBMCs cultured without peptide, obtained after COVID-19 vaccination. The receptors come from a human donor who had a prior SARS-CoV-2 infection. CDR3s include the opening cysteine and the closing phenylalanine or tryptophan. D genes are given only for firm matches. Clone size, where shown, is once, few, many, or a class for clones that have expanded.

v_gene	j_gene	d_gene	abundance	CDR3aa	CDR3nt
TRBV10-3	TRBJ1-5	NA	NA	CAISDQLRQPQHF	TGTGCCATCAGTGATCAACTTCGGCAGCCCCAGCATTTT
TRBV5-5	TRBJ2-7	NA	NA	CASSLRRGDYEQYF	TGTGCCAGCAGCTTGCGGCGGGGAGACTACGAGCAGTACTTC
TRBV9	TRBJ2-7	NA	NA	CASSVAEGQGYHEQYF	TGTGCCAGCAGCGTAGCCGAAGGGCAGGGGTACCACGAGCAGTACTTC
TRBV7-2	TRBJ2-3	TRBD2	NA	CASSASGRGDTQYF	TGTGCCAGCAGCGCCAGCGGGAGGGGAGATACGCAGTATTTT
TRBV5-4	TRBJ1-6	NA	medium-sized	CASSLWQGTNSPLHF	TGTGCCAGCAGCTTGTGGCAGGGGACAAATTCACCCCTCCACTTT
TRBV2	TRBJ1-4	TRBD1	NA	CASSLPTSGQGATNEKLFF	TGTGCCAGCAGTTTACCCACTTCGGGACAGGGGGCAACTAATGAAAAACTGTTTTTT
TRBV27	TRBJ1-2	TRBD1	NA	CASTGAGGSYGYTF	TGTGCCAGCACGGGAGCAGGGGGGAGCTATGGCTACACCTTC
TRBV5-4	TRBJ2-3	NA	NA	CASSSPANTDTQYF	TGTGCCAGCAGCTCCCCTGCTAACACAGATACGCAGTATTTT
TRBV6-1	TRBJ2-7	TRBD2	once	CASSEMPGLADYEQYF	TGTGCCAGCAGTGAGATGCCGGGACTAGCGGACTACGAGCAGTACTTC
TRBV11-2	TRBJ2-1	TRBD1	NA	CASSSNRGAGGQFF	TGTGCCAGCAGCTCAAACAGGGGGGCGGGCGGGCAGTTCTTC
TRBV19	TRBJ1-4	TRBD1	NA	CASSLRTGYNEKLFF	TGTGCCAGTAGTTTAAGGACAGGTTATAATGAAAAACTGTTTTTT
TRBV19	TRBJ1-5	NA	NA	CASSIGRGSSNQPQHF	TGTGCCAGTAGTATAGGGAGGGGAAGTAGCAATCAGCCCCAGCATTTT
TRBV18	TRBJ2-5	NA	NA	CASSPPGSVRETQYF	TGTGCCAGCTCACCACCGGGCTCGGTGAGAGAGACCCAGTACTTC
TRBV5-5	TRBJ1-2	TRBD1	NA	CASSSTGGAVGYTF	TGTGCCAGCAGCTCTACAGGGGGCGCGGTTGGCTACACCTTC
TRBV5-1	TRBJ1-2	NA	NA	CASSLSPDRSFGYTF	TGCGCCAGCAGCTTAAGCCCTGACAGGTCTTTTGGCTACACCTTC
TRBV5-4	TRBJ2-7	TRBD1	NA	CASSRTGGSYEQYF	TGTGCCAGCTCCAGGACAGGGGGCTCCTACGAGCAGTACTTC
TRBV2	TRBJ2-5	TRBD1	NA	CASLEQGAAETQYF	TGTGCCAGCTTGGAACAGGGGGCCGCAGAGACCCAGTACTTC
TRBV18	TRBJ2-5	NA	NA	CASSSAIGEEETQYF	TGTGCCAGCTCATCCGCGATAGGGGAGGAAGAGACCCAGTACTTC
TRBV2	TRBJ2-3	TRBD2	NA	CASRVGLAGADTQYF	TGTGCCAGCAGGGTAGGACTAGCGGGGGCAGATACGCAGTATTTT
TRBV18	TRBJ2-1	NA	NA	CASSPSGGLDNEQFF	TGTGCCAGCTCACCATCCGGGGGTTTGGACAATGAGCAGTTCTTC
TRBV18	TRBJ1-1	NA	NA	CASSPQGRDKAFF	TGTGCCAGCTCCCCTCAGGGGCGCGATAAAGCTTTCTTT
TRBV28	TRBJ1-2	NA	NA	CASISPGLNYGYTF	TGTGCCAGCATCTCCCCGGGGCTTAACTATGGCTACACCTTC
TRBV10-3	TRBJ2-7	NA	NA	CAIRPTHRLVYEQYF	TGTGCCATCAGGCCCACGCATCGACTCGTCTACGAGCAGTACTTC
TRBV28	TRBJ1-5	NA	NA	CASSPSWQGANQPQHF	TGTGCCAGCAGTCCGAGTTGGCAGGGTGCCAATCAGCCCCAGCATTTT
TRBV5-1	TRBJ1-2	NA	NA	CASSFQGSYGYTF	TGCGCCAGCAGCTTTCAGGGGTCCTATGGCTACACCTTC
TRBV6-5	TRBJ1-5	NA	NA	CASSYADTMDHQHF	TGTGCCAGCAGCTACGCCGACACCATGGACCACCAGCATTTT
TRBV6-5	TRBJ2-7	NA	once	CASSYSVLGSYEQYF	TGTGCCAGCAGTTACTCTGTCCTAGGATCCTACGAGCAGTACTTC
TRBV9	TRBJ1-1	NA	NA	CASSVDTSRETEAFF	TGTGCCAGCAGCGTAGACACATCCCGGGAGACTGAAGCTTTCTTT
TRBV6-5	TRBJ1-3	NA	NA	CASSYSRAGNTIYF	TGTGCCAGCAGTTACTCTAGGGCTGGAAACACCATATATTTT
TRBV7-2	TRBJ2-3	TRBD2	NA	CASSSGLGKDTQYF	TGTGCCAGCAGCTCGGGACTAGGCAAAGATACGCAGTATTTT
TRBV12-3/TRBV12-4	TRBJ2-5	NA	NA	CASNSRQAETQYF	TGTGCCAGCAATTCGCGCCAGGCGGAGACCCAGTACTTC
TRBV6-5	TRBJ2-3	NA	NA	CASSRITDTQYF	TGTGCCAGCTCCCGGATCACAGATACGCAGTATTTT
TRBV9	TRBJ2-2	NA	NA	CASSPTLRDAGELFF	TGTGCCAGCAGCCCGACTCTCCGGGACGCCGGGGAGCTGTTTTTT
TRBV11-3	TRBJ1-6	NA	few	CASSFRRGNSPLHF	TGTGCCAGCAGCTTTAGACGGGGTAATTCACCCCTCCACTTT
TRBV20-1	TRBJ1-2	NA	few	CSASVLGNYGYTF	TGCAGTGCTAGTGTCCTAGGGAACTATGGCTACACCTTC
TRBV5-4	TRBJ2-4	TRBD1	NA	CASSLKRGQNTKNIQYF	TGTGCCAGCAGCTTGAAGAGGGGGCAAAACACCAAAAACATTCAGTACTTC
TRBV18	TRBJ1-4	NA	NA	CASSPDNEKLFF	TGTGCCAGCTCACCGGATAACGAAAAACTGTTTTTT
TRBV20-1	TRBJ2-3	NA	NA	CSADRADTQYF	TGCAGTGCCGACAGAGCAGATACGCAGTATTTT
TRBV6-4	TRBJ2-5	TRBD1	NA	CASSMTGGETQYF	TGTGCCAGCAGCATGACAGGGGGGGAGACCCAGTACTTC
TRBV2	TRBJ1-5	NA	NA	CASSERTDNQPQHF	TGTGCCAGCAGTGAAAGGACAGACAATCAGCCCCAGCATTTT
TRBV28	TRBJ1-1	NA	NA	CASSAYQAEAFF	TGTGCCAGCAGTGCCTATCAGGCTGAAGCTTTCTTT
TRBV5-1	TRBJ2-1	TRBD2	NA	CASSYGSGGDVEQFF	TGCGCCAGCAGCTACGGTAGCGGGGGGGATGTAGAGCAGTTCTTC
TRBV5-4	TRBJ2-6	TRBD1	NA	CASSLRQGAFRANVLTF	TGTGCCAGCAGCTTAAGACAGGGGGCTTTTCGGGCCAACGTCCTGACTTTC
TRBV9	TRBJ2-3	NA	NA	CASSTGDRDTDTQYF	TGTGCCAGCAGCACGGGGGACCGGGACACAGATACGCAGTATTTT
TRBV10-3	TRBJ1-3	NA	NA	CAIKGAGEGNTIYF	TGTGCCATCAAAGGGGCGGGGGAAGGAAACACCATATATTTT